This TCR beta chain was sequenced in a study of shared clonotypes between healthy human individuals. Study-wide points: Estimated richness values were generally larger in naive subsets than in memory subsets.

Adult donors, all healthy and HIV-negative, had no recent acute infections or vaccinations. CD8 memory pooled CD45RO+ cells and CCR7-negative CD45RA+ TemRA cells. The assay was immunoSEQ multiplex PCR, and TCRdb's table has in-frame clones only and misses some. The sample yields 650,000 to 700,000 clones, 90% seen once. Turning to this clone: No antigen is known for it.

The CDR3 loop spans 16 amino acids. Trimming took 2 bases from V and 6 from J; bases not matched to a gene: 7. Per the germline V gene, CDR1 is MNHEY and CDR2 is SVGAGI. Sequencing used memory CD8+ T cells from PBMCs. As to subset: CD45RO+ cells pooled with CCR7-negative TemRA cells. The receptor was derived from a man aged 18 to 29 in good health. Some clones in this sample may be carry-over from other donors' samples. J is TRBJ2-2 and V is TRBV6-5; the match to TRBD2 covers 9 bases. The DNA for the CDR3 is TGTGCCAGCAGTTACGGTTTAGCGGGAGTGGCCGGGGAGCTGTTTTTT. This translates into CASSYGLAGVAGELFF.